These 4 T cell receptor beta chains were all obtained from the same sample, sequenced in a study of OX40 agonist ivuxolimab in advanced cancers. Measured with immunoSEQ multiplex PCR; TCRdb has only the in-frame clones, and not every one. This table holds 66,000 or so clones, 87% found once. Sequencing was performed on CD4+ or CD8+ T cells sorted from blood, taken in a trial of the OX40 agonist ivuxolimab. The receptors here all came from an adult with an advanced solid tumor such as melanoma, head and neck, liver or kidney cancer.

This rearrangement joins TRBV19 to TRBJ2-3; TRBD2 matches at 8 bases. The CDR3 is made up of 15 amino acids. CDR1 and CDR2 from the germline V gene are LNHDA and SQIVND (reference sequence). Trimming removed 2 bases from V and 6 bases from J; junction bases left unmatched: 7. CDR3 sequence: CASSISGGGTDTQYF. The CDR3 DNA reads TGTGCCAGTAGTATAAGCGGCGGGGGGACGGATACGCAGTATTTT.

The rearrangement links TRBV5-6 to TRBJ1-5; TRBD1 is a possible D gene (5 bases). There are 15 residues in the CDR3. Trimming cost V 4 bases and J 0 bases, with 11 bases left between them. CDR1 is SGHDT, CDR2 YYEEEE, per germline. Written as DNA, the CDR3 is TGTGCCAGCAGCCCGGGCAGGGATAGCAATCAGCCCCAGCATTTT. It yields the protein CASSPGRDSNQPQHF.

This chain joins TRBV10-3 and TRBJ1-1; no reliable D call. V lost 4 bases and J lost 1, with 10 bases in between. The CDR3 is made up of 14 amino acids. Germline V lookup: CDR1 ENHRY, CDR2 SYGVKD. The CDR3, as DNA: TGTGCCATCAGTGTGTCCGCCGCGAACACTGAAGCTTTCTTT. Its translation is CAISVSAANTEAFF.

The chain joins TRBV29-1 to TRBJ2-1, with D tentatively TRBD1 (7 bases). Per germline, CDR1 SQVTM and CDR2 ANQGSEA. V lost 6 bases to trimming and J lost 5 bases, with 17 bases between them. The CDR3 length is 14 residues. This CDR3 is CSVEGAVRNNEQFF. The CDR3 DNA reads TGCAGCGTGGAGGGGGCGGTTCGAAACAATGAGCAGTTCTTC.